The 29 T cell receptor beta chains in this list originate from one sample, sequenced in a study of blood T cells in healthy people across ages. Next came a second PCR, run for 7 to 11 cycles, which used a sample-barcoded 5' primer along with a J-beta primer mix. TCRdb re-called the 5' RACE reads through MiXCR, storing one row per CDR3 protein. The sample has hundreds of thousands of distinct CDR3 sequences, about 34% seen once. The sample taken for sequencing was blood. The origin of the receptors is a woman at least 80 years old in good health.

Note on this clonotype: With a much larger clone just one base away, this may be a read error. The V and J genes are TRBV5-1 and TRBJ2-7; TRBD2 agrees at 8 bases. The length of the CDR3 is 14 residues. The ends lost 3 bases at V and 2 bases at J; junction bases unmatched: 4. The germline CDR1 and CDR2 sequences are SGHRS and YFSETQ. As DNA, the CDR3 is TGCGCCAGCAGCTGGGCCGGGGGGGCCTACGAGCAGTACTTC. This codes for CASSWAGGAYEQYF.

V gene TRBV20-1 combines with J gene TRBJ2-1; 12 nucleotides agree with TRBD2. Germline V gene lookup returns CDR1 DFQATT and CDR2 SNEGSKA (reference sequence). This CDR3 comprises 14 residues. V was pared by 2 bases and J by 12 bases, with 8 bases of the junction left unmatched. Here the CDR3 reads CSARRASGGAGQFF. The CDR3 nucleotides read TGCAGTGCTAGACGGGCTAGCGGGGGGGCTGGGCAGTTCTTC.

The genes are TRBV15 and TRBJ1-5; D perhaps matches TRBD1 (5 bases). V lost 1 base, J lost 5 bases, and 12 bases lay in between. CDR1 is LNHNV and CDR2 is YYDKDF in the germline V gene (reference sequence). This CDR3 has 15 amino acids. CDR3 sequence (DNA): TGTGCCACCAGCAGAGGATCCAGGGTAGATCAGCCCCAGCATTTT. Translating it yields CATSRGSRVDQPQHF.

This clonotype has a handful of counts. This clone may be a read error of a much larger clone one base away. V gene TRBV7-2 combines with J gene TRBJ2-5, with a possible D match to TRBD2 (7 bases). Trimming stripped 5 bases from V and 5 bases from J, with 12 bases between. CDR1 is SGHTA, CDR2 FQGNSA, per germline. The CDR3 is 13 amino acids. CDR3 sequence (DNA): TGTGCCAGCAGCGCCGGGGGGCCGGAGACCCAGTACTTC. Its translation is CASSAGGPETQYF.

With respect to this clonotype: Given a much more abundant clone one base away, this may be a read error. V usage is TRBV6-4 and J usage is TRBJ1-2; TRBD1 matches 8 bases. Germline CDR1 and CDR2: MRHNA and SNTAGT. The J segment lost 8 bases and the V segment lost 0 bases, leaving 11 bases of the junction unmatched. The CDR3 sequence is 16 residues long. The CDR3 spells CASSDSEDRGNGGYTF. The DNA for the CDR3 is TGTGCCAGCAGTGACTCTGAAGACAGGGGAAACGGGGGCTACACCTTC.

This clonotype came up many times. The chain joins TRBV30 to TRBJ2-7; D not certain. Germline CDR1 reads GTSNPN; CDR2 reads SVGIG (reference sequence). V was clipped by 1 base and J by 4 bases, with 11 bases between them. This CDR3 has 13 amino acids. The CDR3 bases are TGTGCCTGGAGTGGTGGGCTGGTTTACGAGCAGTACTTC. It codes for CAWSGGLVYEQYF.

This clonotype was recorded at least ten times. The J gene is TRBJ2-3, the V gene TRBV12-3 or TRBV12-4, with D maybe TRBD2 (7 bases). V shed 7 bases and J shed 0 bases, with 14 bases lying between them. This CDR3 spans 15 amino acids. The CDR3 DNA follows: TGTGCCAGCACTCTAAGGGGGGGTAGCACAGATACGCAGTATTTT. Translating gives CASTLRGGSTDTQYF.

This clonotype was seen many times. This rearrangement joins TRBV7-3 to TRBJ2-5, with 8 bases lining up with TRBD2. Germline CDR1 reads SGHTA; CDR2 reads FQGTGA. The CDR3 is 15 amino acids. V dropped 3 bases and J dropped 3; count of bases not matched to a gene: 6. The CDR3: CASSLRGAGKETQYF. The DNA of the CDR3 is TGTGCCAGCAGCTTGCGGGGGGCGGGGAAAGAGACCCAGTACTTC.

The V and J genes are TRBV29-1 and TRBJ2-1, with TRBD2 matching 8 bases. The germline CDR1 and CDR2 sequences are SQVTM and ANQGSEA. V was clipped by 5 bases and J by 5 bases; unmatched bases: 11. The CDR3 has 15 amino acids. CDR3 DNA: TGCAGCGTTTCGTGGAGCGGGAGTGGGAACAATGAGCAGTTCTTC. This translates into CSVSWSGSGNNEQFF.

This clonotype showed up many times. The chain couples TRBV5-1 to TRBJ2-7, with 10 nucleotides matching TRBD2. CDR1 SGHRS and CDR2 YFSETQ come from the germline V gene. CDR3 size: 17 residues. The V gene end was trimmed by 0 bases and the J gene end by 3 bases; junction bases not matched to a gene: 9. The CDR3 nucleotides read TGCGCCAGCAGCTTGGTTACTCGGGCTAGCGGGAGCTACGAGCAGTACTTC. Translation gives CASSLVTRASGSYEQYF. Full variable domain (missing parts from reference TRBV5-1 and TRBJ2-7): KAGVTQTPRYLIKTRGQQVTLSCSPISGHRSVSWYQQTPGQGLQFLFEYFSETQRNKGNFPGRFSGRQFSNSRSEMNVSTLELGDSALYLCASSLVTRASGSYEQYFGPGTRLTVT.

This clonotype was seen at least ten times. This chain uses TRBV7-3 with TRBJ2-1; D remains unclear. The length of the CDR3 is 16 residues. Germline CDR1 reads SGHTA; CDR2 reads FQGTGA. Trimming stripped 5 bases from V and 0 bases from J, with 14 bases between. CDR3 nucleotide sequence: TGTGCCAGCAGCCCCCAATTTCCTGGCTCCTACAATGAGCAGTTCTTC. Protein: CASSPQFPGSYNEQFF.

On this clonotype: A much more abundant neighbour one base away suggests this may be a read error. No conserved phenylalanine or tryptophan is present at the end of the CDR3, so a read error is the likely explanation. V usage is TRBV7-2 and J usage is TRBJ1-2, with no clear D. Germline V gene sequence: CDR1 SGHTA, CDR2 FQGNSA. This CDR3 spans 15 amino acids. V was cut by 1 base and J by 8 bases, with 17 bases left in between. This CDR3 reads CASSLVGSRIGGYTL. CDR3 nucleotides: TGTGCCAGCAGCTTAGTAGGCAGCCGTATTGGGGGCTACACCTTA.

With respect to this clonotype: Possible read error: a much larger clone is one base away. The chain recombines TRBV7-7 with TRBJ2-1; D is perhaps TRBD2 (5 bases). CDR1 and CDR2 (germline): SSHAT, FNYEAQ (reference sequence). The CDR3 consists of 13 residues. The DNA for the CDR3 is TGTGCCAGCGGCTTAGGGAGACCCAATGAGCAGTTCTTC. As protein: CASGLGRPNEQFF.

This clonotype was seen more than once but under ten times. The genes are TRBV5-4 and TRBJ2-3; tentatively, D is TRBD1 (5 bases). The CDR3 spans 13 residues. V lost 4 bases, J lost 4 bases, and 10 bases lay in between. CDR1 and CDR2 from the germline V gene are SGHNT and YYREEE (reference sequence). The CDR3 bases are TGTGCCAGCAGCGCAGGGATTGCAGATACGCAGTATTTT. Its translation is CASSAGIADTQYF.

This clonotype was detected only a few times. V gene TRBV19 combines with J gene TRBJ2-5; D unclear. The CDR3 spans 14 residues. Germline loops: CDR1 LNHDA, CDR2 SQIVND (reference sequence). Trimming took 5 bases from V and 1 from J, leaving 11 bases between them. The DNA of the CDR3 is TGTGCCAGTAGTCCCTTGGACCCCCAAGAGACCCAGTACTTC. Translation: CASSPLDPQETQYF.

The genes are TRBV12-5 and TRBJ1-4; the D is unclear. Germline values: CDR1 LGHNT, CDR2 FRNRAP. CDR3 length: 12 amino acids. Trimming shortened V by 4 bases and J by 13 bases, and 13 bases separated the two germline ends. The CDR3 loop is CASGSLARPLFF. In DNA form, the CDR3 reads TGTGCTAGTGGTTCCCTAGCCCGTCCACTGTTTTTT.

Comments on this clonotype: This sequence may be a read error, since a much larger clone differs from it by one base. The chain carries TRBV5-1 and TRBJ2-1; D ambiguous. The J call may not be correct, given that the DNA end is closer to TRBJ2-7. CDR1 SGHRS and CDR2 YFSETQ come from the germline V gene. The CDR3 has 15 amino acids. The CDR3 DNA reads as TGCGCCAGCAGCATGGACGGTGGCTCCTACAATGAGCAGTACTTC. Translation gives CASSMDGGSYNEQYF.

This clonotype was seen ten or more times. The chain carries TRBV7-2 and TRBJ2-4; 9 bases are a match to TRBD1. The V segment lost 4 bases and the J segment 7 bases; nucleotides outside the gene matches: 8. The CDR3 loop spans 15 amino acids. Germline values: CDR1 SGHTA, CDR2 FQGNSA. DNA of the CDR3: TGTGCCAGCAGCTCGCGGAGCGGGACAGGGAACATTCAGTACTTC. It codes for CASSSRSGTGNIQYF.

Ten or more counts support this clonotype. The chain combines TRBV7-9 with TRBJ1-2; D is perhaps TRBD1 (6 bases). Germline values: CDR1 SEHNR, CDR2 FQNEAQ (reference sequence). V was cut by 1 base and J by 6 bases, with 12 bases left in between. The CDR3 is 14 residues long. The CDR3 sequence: CASSLDQGWNGYTF. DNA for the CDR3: TGTGCCAGCAGCTTAGACCAGGGGTGGAATGGCTACACCTTC.

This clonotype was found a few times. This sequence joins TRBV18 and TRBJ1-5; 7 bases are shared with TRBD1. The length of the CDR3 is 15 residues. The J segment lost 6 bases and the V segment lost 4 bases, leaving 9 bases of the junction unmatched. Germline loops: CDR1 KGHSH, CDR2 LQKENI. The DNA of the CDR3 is TGTGCCAGCTCACTACAGACAGGGCCCGGTCAGCCCCAGCATTTT. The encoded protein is CASSLQTGPGQPQHF.

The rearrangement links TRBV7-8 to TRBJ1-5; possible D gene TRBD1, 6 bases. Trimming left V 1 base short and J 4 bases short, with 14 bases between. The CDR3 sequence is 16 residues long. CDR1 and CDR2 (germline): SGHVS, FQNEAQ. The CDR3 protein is CASSLVVGGANQPQHF. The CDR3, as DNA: TGTGCCAGCAGCTTAGTCGTTGGGGGGGCGAATCAGCCCCAGCATTTT.

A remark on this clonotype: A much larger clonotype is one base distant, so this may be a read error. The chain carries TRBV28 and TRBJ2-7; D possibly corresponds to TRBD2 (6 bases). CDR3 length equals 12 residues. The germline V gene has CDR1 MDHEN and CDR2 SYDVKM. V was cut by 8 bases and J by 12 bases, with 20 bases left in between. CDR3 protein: CASGGVRETRYF. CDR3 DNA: TGTGCCAGCGGAGGGGTCCGAGAGACCCGGTACTTC. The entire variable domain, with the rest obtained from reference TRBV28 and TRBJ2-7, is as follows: DVKVTQSSRYLVKRTGEKVFLECVQDMDHENMFWYRQDPGLGLRLIYFSYDVKMKEKGDIPEGYSVSREKKERFSLILESASTNQTSMYLCASGGVRETRYFGPGTRLTVT.

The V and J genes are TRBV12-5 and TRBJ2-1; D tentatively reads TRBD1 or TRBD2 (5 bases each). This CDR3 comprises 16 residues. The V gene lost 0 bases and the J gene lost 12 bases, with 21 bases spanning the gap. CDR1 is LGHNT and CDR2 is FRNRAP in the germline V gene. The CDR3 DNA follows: TGTGCTAGTGGTTTGGTGCGATCCTGGGACGTCGCCGGGCAGTTCTTC. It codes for CASGLVRSWDVAGQFF.

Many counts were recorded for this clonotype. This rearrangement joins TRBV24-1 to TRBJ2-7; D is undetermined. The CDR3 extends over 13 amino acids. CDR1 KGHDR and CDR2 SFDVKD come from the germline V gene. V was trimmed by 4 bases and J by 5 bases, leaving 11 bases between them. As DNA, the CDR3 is TGTGCCACCAGTGACCCGGCGGACCACGAGCAGTACTTC. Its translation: CATSDPADHEQYF.

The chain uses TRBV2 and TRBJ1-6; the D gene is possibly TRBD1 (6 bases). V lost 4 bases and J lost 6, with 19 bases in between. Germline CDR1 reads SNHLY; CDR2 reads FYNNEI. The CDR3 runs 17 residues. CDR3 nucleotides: TGTGCCAGCAGTGCTCAGGGACACCTGGGGGGTAATTCACCCCTCCACTTT. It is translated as CASSAQGHLGGNSPLHF.

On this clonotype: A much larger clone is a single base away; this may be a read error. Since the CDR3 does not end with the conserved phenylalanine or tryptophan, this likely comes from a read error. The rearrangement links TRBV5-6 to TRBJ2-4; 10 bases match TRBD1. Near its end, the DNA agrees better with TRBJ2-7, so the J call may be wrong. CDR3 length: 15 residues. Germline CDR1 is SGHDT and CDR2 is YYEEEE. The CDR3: CASSASGTGVYEQYL. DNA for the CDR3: TGTGCCAGCAGCGCCTCCGGGACAGGGGTATACGAGCAGTACCTC.

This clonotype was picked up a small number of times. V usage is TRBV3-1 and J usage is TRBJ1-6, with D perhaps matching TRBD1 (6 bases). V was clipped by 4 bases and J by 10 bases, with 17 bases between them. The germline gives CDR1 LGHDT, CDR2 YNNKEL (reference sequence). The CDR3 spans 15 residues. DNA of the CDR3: TGTGCCAGCAGCCCGAGGTCAGGGAGGGGGTCACCCCTCCACTTT. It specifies CASSPRSGRGSPLHF.

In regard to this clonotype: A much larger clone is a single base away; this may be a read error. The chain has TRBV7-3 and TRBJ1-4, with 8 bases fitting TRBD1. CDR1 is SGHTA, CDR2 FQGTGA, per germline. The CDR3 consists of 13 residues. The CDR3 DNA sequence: TGTACCAGCAGCTTGAGACAGGGGGAAAAACTGTTTTTT. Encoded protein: CTSSLRQGEKLFF.

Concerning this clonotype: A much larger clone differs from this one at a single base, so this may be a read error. CDR3 sequence: CSARKAGGLSEQYF. In DNA form, the CDR3 reads TGCAGTGCTAGAAAAGCGGGGGGGCTTAGTGAGCAGTACTTC. This chain joins TRBV20-1 and TRBJ2-5; 10 nucleotides align to TRBD2. This CDR3 has 14 amino acids. V lost 2 bases and J lost 11; bases outside the gene matches: 11. Per the germline V gene, CDR1 is DFQATT and CDR2 is SNEGSKA (reference sequence).